These 24 T cell receptor beta chains originate from one sample sequenced in a study of glioma-infiltrating T cells (TCRdb year 2016). The run used an Illumina MiSeq. TCR alpha and beta CDR3 regions were amplified with the iRepertoire nested amplicon-rescue multiplex PCR (arm-PCR) platform from RNA. TCRdb reworked the public reads: Q25 trimming with fastp, MiXCR clone assembly, productive beta chains retained. Each CDR3 protein appears once, grouped with its most common genes and DNA. This sample has 85,000 to 110,000 distinct CDR3 sequences in its table, and around 28% of those were observed once. The leading ten clones occupy 44% of the sample. Input material: glioma tissue, nonneoplastic brain tissue, or PBMCs (not recorded which). These receptors were collected from a human donor with low-grade glioma or glioblastoma, undergoing nonglioma brain surgery, or in good health (not recorded which).

This clonotype was seen at least ten times. The chain joins TRBV2 to TRBJ1-1; no definite D call. Germline V lookup: CDR1 SNHLY, CDR2 FYNNEI. The V gene lost 8 bases and the J gene lost 5 bases, with 9 bases spanning the gap. CDR3 length equals 11 residues. CDR3 in DNA: TGTGCCAGCCTCCGCGAGACTGAAGCTTTCTTT. Its protein product is CASLRETEAFF.

The chain joins TRBV19 to TRBJ2-3, with D possibly being TRBD1 (6 bases). The CDR3 is 15 amino acids. V gave up 6 bases and J gave up 3 bases, with 16 bases separating them. The germline V gene has CDR1 LNHDA and CDR2 SQIVND (reference sequence). Here the CDR3 reads CASSLQGSITDTQYF. The CDR3 DNA is TGTGCCAGTAGCCTTCAGGGGTCAATAACAGATACGCAGTATTTT.

The chain couples TRBV24-1 to TRBJ2-4, with 7 bases fitting TRBD2. CDR1 KGHDR and CDR2 SFDVKD come from the germline V gene. The CDR3 covers 14 residues. The junction had 8 bases not matched to a gene; V was cut back by 9 bases and J by 4 bases. CDR3 sequence: CATQTSPPKNIQYF. As DNA, the CDR3 is TGTGCCACCCAGACTAGCCCTCCAAAAAACATTCAGTACTTC.

This clonotype has only a few counts. The rearrangement links TRBV5-1 to TRBJ1-6; TRBD1 agrees at 10 bases. CDR1 SGHRS and CDR2 YFSETQ come from the germline V gene. The CDR3 runs to 13 residues. The J segment lost 9 bases and the V segment lost 4 bases, leaving 1 base of the junction unmatched. CDR3 loop: CASSRDRGSPLHF. As DNA, the CDR3 is TGCGCCAGCAGCCGGGACAGGGGTTCACCCCTCCACTTT.

This chain connects TRBV7-3 to TRBJ1-1, with D possibly TRBD1 on 6 matching bases. The germline V and J ends were trimmed by 5 bases and 4 bases, with 14 bases remaining between them. CDR3 length: 14 amino acids. Germline CDR1 reads SGHTA; CDR2 reads FQGTGA. The CDR3 nucleotides read TGTGCCAGCAGCCCAGGACAGAACGGCACTGAAGCTTTCTTT. Translation gives CASSPGQNGTEAFF.

In the case of this clonotype: A much larger clone lies one base from this, so it may be a read error. V gene TRBV2 combines with J gene TRBJ1-2, with D possibly being TRBD1 (5 bases). CDR3 length: 14 residues. The V and J ends lost 7 bases and 4 bases respectively, with 16 bases between them. Germline assignment: CDR1 SNHLY and CDR2 FYNNEI. CDR3 residues: CASIATEQSYGYTF. The DNA for the CDR3 is TGTGCCAGCATTGCGACAGAACAATCCTATGGCTACACCTTC.

This clonotype has ten or more counts. The V gene is TRBV3-1, the J gene TRBJ1-3; D is uncertain. The CDR3 totals 12 residues. V lost 5 bases and J lost 4, with 6 bases in between. Germline values: CDR1 LGHDT, CDR2 YNNKEL (reference sequence). This chain's CDR3 is CASSRVGNTIYF. The DNA of the CDR3 is TGTGCCAGCAGCAGGGTCGGAAACACCATATATTTT.

This clonotype was seen ten or more times. The rearrangement links TRBV7-9 to TRBJ2-7; D gene uncertain. Germline CDR1 is SEHNR and CDR2 is FQNEAQ (reference sequence). The CDR3 has 14 residues. Trimming cost V 5 bases and J 6 bases, with 17 bases left between them. CDR3 protein: CASSLTEGFGEQYF. Written as DNA, the CDR3 is TGTGCCAGCAGCCTTACAGAAGGGTTCGGCGAGCAGTACTTC.

This clonotype was observed at least ten times. The CDR3 sequence: CASSQVGPGTEAFF. DNA for the CDR3: TGCGCCAGCAGCCAAGTAGGGCCGGGAACTGAAGCTTTCTTT. V is TRBV4-1 and J is TRBJ1-1, with D unclear. The germline CDR1 and CDR2 sequences are MGHRA and YSYEKL. V shed 1 base and J shed 5 bases, with 11 bases lying between them. CDR3 size: 14 residues.

This clonotype came up many times. V usage is TRBV20-1 and J usage is TRBJ2-3; tentatively, D is TRBD1 (6 bases). Deletions cut 3 bases from V and 1 base from J, with 11 bases between. Germline V lookup: CDR1 DFQATT, CDR2 SNEGSKA (reference sequence). This CDR3 contains 14 residues. The CDR3, as DNA: TGCAGTGCTAGCCACCGACAGGGCACAGATACGCAGTATTTT. Protein sequence: CSASHRQGTDTQYF.

The gene calls are TRBV9 and TRBJ2-1; D is ambiguous. CDR3 length: 13 residues. Germline V gene data show CDR1 as SGDLS and CDR2 as YYNGEE. V lost 1 base and J lost 2, with 4 bases in between. The CDR3 DNA sequence: TGTGCCAGCAGCGTAACACCCTACAATGAGCAGTTCTTC. The encoded protein is CASSVTPYNEQFF.

The CDR3 sequence: CASSSWTGGMNTEAFF. Written as DNA, the CDR3 is TGCGCCAGCAGCTCATGGACAGGGGGCATGAACACTGAAGCTTTCTTT. This chain links TRBV5-1 with TRBJ1-1; 11 nucleotides match TRBD1. V shed 3 bases, J shed 0 bases, and the junction held 4 bases outside the gene matches. The CDR3 length is 16 residues. Germline-derived CDR1 and CDR2 are SGHRS and YFSETQ.

Many counts were recorded for this clonotype. The chain recombines TRBV7-9 with TRBJ1-1; D may be TRBD1 (6 bases). Trimming shortened V by 5 bases and J by 10 bases, and 17 bases separated the two germline ends. Germline CDR1 reads SEHNR; CDR2 reads FQNEAQ (reference sequence). The CDR3 totals 13 residues. The CDR3: CASSPNRALGAFF. The DNA of the CDR3 is TGTGCCAGCAGCCCTAACAGGGCTCTCGGAGCTTTCTTT.

The chain has TRBV29-1 and TRBJ1-6; D is undetermined. The germline CDR1 and CDR2 sequences are SQVTM and ANQGSEA. The length of the CDR3 is 13 residues. V lost 4 bases and J 8 bases, leaving 12 bases between the germline ends. The CDR3 protein is CSVGSGVDSPLHF. In nucleotides, the CDR3 is TGCAGCGTTGGGTCTGGGGTTGATTCACCCCTCCACTTT.

J is TRBJ1-5 and V is TRBV7-9; D gene ambiguous. The germline V and J ends were trimmed by 5 bases and 2 bases, with 10 bases remaining between them. The CDR3 covers 14 residues. In germline, CDR1 is SEHNR, CDR2 FQNEAQ (reference sequence). The CDR3 sequence is CASSQGMGNQPQHF. CDR3 DNA: TGTGCCAGCAGCCAAGGGATGGGCAATCAGCCCCAGCATTTT.

There are many counts of this clonotype. The gene calls are TRBV7-2 and TRBJ2-3; D gene uncertain. The CDR3 consists of 13 residues. Germline V lookup: CDR1 SGHTA, CDR2 FQGNSA. Trimming left V 2 bases short and J 1 base short, with 4 bases between. DNA of the CDR3: TGTGCCAGCAGCTTACCCGGCACAGATACGCAGTATTTT. Its translation: CASSLPGTDTQYF.

A note on this clonotype: Given a much more abundant clone one base away, this may be a read error. The chain employs TRBV20-1 and TRBJ1-1, with TRBD1 identical over 9 bases. CDR1 is DFQATT, CDR2 SNEGSKA, per germline (reference sequence). V shed 5 bases, J shed 5 bases, and the junction held 6 bases outside the gene matches. CDR3 size: 13 residues. The CDR3 here is CSARDRAQTEAFF. The CDR3 DNA reads as TGCAGTGCTCGGGACAGGGCCCAAACTGAAGCTTTCTTT.

The chain uses TRBV14 and TRBJ1-2, with D possibly being TRBD1 (6 bases). Germline V gives CDR1 SGHDN, CDR2 FVKESK. This CDR3 has 13 residues. Trimming removed 7 bases from V and 2 bases from J, with 11 bases in between. CDR3 protein: CASTQGSNYGYTF. CDR3 nucleotides: TGTGCCAGCACTCAGGGGTCCAACTATGGCTACACCTTC.

The CDR3 DNA sequence: TGTGCCAGCAGCTCCCGACCCGGGACATATGGCTACACCTTC. Translation: CASSSRPGTYGYTF. The chain combines TRBV5-4 with TRBJ1-2, with TRBD1 as a possible D gene (6 bases). The V and J ends lost 3 bases and 5 bases respectively, with 14 bases between them. Germline assignment: CDR1 SGHNT and CDR2 YYREEE (reference sequence). The CDR3 contains 14 residues.

This clonotype has ten or more counts. This sequence joins TRBV12-3 or TRBV12-4 and TRBJ1-5; no clear D. The CDR3 covers 15 residues. V was pared by 7 bases and J by 3 bases, with 16 bases between. In nucleotides, the CDR3 is TGTGCCAGCACCTGGGAGCAGAGGACCAATCAGCCCCAGCATTTT. It codes for CASTWEQRTNQPQHF.

This clonotype was seen more than once but under ten times. The chain links TRBV7-2 to TRBJ1-1; no clear D gene. V was cut by 1 base and J by 6 bases, with 9 bases left in between. The CDR3 is made up of 13 amino acids. Germline values: CDR1 SGHTA, CDR2 FQGNSA. CDR3 region: CASSLGVNAEAFF. The CDR3 region has the DNA TGTGCCAGCAGCTTAGGGGTTAACGCTGAAGCTTTCTTT.

The table lists this clonotype with a few counts. The rearrangement links TRBV10-3 to TRBJ1-2, with D perhaps TRBD1 (6 bases). The CDR3 has 13 residues. The V end was cut by 0 bases, the J end by 8 bases, with 10 bases between. Germline CDR1 and CDR2: ENHRY and SYGVKD. The CDR3 DNA is TGTGCCATCAGTGAGTCGAACAGGGAGGGCTACACCTTC. Amino acids: CAISESNREGYTF.

Ten or more counts support this clonotype. The chain is built from TRBV12-3 or TRBV12-4 and TRBJ1-2, with D maybe TRBD1 (5 bases). Trimming left V 5 bases short and J 1 base short, with 14 bases between. The CDR3 loop spans 15 amino acids. The DNA for the CDR3 is TGTGCCAGCAGTCGCTACCCTGACAGTAACTATGGCTACACCTTC. Translating it yields CASSRYPDSNYGYTF.

The sample holds a few counts of this clonotype. CDR3 loop: CASRLTGGKETQYF. CDR3 nucleotide sequence: TGTGCCAGCAGGCTAACGGGGGGGAAAGAGACCCAGTACTTC. V gene TRBV12-3 or TRBV12-4 combines with J gene TRBJ2-5; 8 bases agree with TRBD2. This CDR3 has 14 amino acids. Unmatched junction bases numbered 6, after V lost 6 bases and J lost 3 bases.